The 23 T cell receptor beta chains in this list originate from one sample, sequenced in a study of regulatory T cells in long-lasting Graves disease. Described time point: persistent/refractory GD, antithyroid drugs over 5 years with positive TRAb. Making the TCR library involved RNA that had been extracted from PBMCs. Building the TCR beta libraries relied on iRepertoire HTBI primers, and CDR3 regions underwent Arm-PCR. One entry per CDR3 protein results from TCRdb running MiXCR on the multiplex PCR reads. The sample records about 290,000 distinct CDR3 sequences, around 20% being singletons. The material was peripheral blood mononuclear cells (PBMCs), obtained when the disease was refractory, from a patient treated with antithyroid drugs. These receptor sequences come from a female donor with Graves disease.

This chain uses TRBV7-8 with TRBJ1-4, with TRBD1 as a possible D gene (5 bases). Trimming stripped 5 bases from V and 0 bases from J, with 16 bases between. Germline CDR1 SGHVS, CDR2 FQNEAQ. The CDR3 spans 17 residues. CDR3 sequence reads: CASSEGAPTPTNEKLFF. Written as DNA, the CDR3 is TGTGCCAGCAGCGAAGGGGCCCCGACACCAACTAATGAAAAACTGTTTTTT.

This chain joins TRBV19 and TRBJ2-3; perhaps TRBD2 as D (5 bases). This CDR3 is 17 amino acids long. Trimming removed 0 bases at V and 4 bases at J, with 17 bases between. Germline CDR1 reads LNHDA; CDR2 reads SQIVND (reference sequence). The CDR3 nucleotides read TGTGCCAGTAGTATAGATCTTGGGAGCCCTAGGGCAGATACGCAGTATTTT. It yields the protein CASSIDLGSPRADTQYF.

This clonotype was detected a few times. J is TRBJ1-1 and V is TRBV11-1; no clear D gene. The CDR3 covers 14 residues. V dropped 2 bases and J dropped 6 bases, with 13 bases sitting between them. Germline loops: CDR1 SGHAT, CDR2 FQDESV (reference sequence). CDR3 nucleotide sequence: TGTGCCAGCAGCTTAACCGACCTAGATCCTGAAGCTTTCTTT. Amino acid sequence: CASSLTDLDPEAFF.

The sample holds many counts of this clonotype. The DNA of the CDR3 is TGTGCCAGCGGGCTTCCACAGAGTAACTATGGCTACACCTTC. Its translation: CASGLPQSNYGYTF. The chain is built from TRBV28 and TRBJ1-2; D unresolved. Trimming took 8 bases from V and 1 from J, leaving 14 bases between them. In germline, CDR1 is MDHEN, CDR2 SYDVKM. This CDR3 has 14 residues.

This clonotype was seen many times. The chain joins TRBV10-3 to TRBJ1-1; 9 bases agree with TRBD1. Germline lookup yields CDR1 ENHRY and CDR2 SYGVKD. This CDR3 spans 13 amino acids. Unmatched junction bases numbered 4, after V lost 6 bases and J lost 5 bases. CDR3 nucleotide sequence: TGTGCCATCAGAGCCGGGACAGGGACTGAAGCTTTCTTT. Its protein is CAIRAGTGTEAFF.

The rearrangement joins TRBV7-2 to TRBJ1-2; 7 nucleotides match TRBD1. There are 15 residues in the CDR3. Germline V CDR1 and CDR2: SGHTA, FQGNSA. V trimming: 5 bases; J trimming: 6 bases; junction bases outside the gene matches: 12. The CDR3 DNA sequence: TGTGCCAGCAGCATTCGACAGGGAGGATGGGATGGCTACACCTTC. Translated, it gives CASSIRQGGWDGYTF.

The chain joins TRBV3-1 to TRBJ2-2; D unresolved. Trimming stripped 0 bases from V and 6 bases from J, with 14 bases between. CDR3 size: 16 residues. Germline V gives CDR1 LGHDT, CDR2 YNNKEL (reference sequence). This chain's CDR3 is CASSQDDSPVAGELFF. The CDR3 DNA reads TGTGCCAGCAGCCAAGATGACTCGCCCGTCGCCGGGGAGCTGTTTTTT.

As regards this clonotype: This CDR3 fails to terminate in the conserved phenylalanine or tryptophan, so it likely reflects a read error. This chain links TRBV6-1 with TRBJ2-1, with 8 bases aligning to TRBD2. J lost 7 bases, V lost 4 bases, and 6 bases had no gene match. Germline CDR1 and CDR2: MNHNS and SASEGT. The CDR3 spans 14 residues. The CDR3 here is CASSASGGWNEQFS. In nucleotides, the CDR3 is TGTGCCAGCAGTGCATCGGGAGGGTGGAATGAGCAGTTCTCC.

This clonotype was detected a few times. V usage is TRBV6-1 and J usage is TRBJ2-7, with 8 bases identical to TRBD2. Unmatched junction bases numbered 16, after V lost 2 bases and J lost 7 bases. From germline, CDR1 is MNHNS and CDR2 SASEGT. This CDR3 has 17 amino acids. In DNA, the CDR3 is TGTGCCAGCAGTGAATCAGCGGGAGTCGTGGGTCGGGGGGAGCAGTACTTC. This encodes CASSESAGVVGRGEQYF.

Ten or more counts support this clonotype. This chain connects TRBV11-2 to TRBJ2-5; 8 bases align to TRBD1. V was pared by 5 bases and J by 6 bases, with 11 bases of the junction left unmatched. This CDR3 region has 15 residues. Germline V lookup: CDR1 SGHAT, CDR2 FQNNGV. The DNA for the CDR3 is TGTGCCAGCAGCCTGACAGGGGATATTGGAAAGACCCAGTACTTC. Translating gives CASSLTGDIGKTQYF.

The CDR3 sequence is CASSLDIAGGTDTQYF. CDR3 nucleotide sequence: TGTGCCAGCAGCTTAGATATAGCGGGAGGCACAGATACGCAGTATTTT. The chain joins TRBV7-8 to TRBJ2-3; 9 bases are a match to TRBD2. Per germline, CDR1 SGHVS and CDR2 FQNEAQ. Trimming removed 1 base from V and 1 base from J; junction bases left unmatched: 3. The CDR3 has 16 amino acids. Full variable domain (remainder filled in from reference TRBV7-8 and TRBJ2-3): GAGVSQSPRYKVAKRGQDVALRCDPISGHVSLFWYQQALGQGPEFLTYFQNEAQLDKSGLPSDRFFAERPEGSVSTLKIQRTQQEDSAVYLCASSLDIAGGTDTQYFGPGTRLTVL.

Concerning this clonotype itself: It is likely a read error: a sequence one base away is far more abundant. The DNA is left out, because the CDR3 cannot be placed on it with certainty; the CDR3 is given as TCRdb lists it. The chain couples TRBV6-9 to TRBJ1-2; the table's D call, TRBD1, has no DNA check behind it. The CDR3 is 13 amino acids long, termini counted. The germline V gene has CDR1 MNHGY and CDR2 SVAAGI. The CDR3 reads CASSAGDSYGCTF.

Only a few counts were recorded for this clonotype. The V and J genes are TRBV30 and TRBJ1-5; tentative D call: TRBD1 (5 bases). V was clipped by 0 bases and J by 6 bases, with 15 bases between them. Per germline, CDR1 GTSNPN and CDR2 SVGIG (reference sequence). The CDR3 contains 15 residues. The CDR3 spells CAWSVRGYGFQPQHF. For the CDR3, the DNA is TGTGCCTGGAGTGTTCGGGGCTACGGGTTTCAGCCCCAGCATTTT. Supplemented by reference TRBV30 and TRBJ1-5, the full variable domain reads SQTIHQWPATLVQPVGSPLSLECTVEGTSNPNLYWYRQAAGRGLQLLFYSVGIGQISSEVPQNLSASRPQDRQFILSSKKLLLSDSGFYLCAWSVRGYGFQPQHFGDGTRLSIL.

This clonotype was seen a handful of times. The V and J genes are TRBV11-2 and TRBJ2-7, with 8 bases matching TRBD1. Germline loops: CDR1 SGHAT, CDR2 FQNNGV. The CDR3 extends over 15 amino acids. V gave up 5 bases and J gave up 0 bases; unmatched junction bases: 6. CDR3 DNA sequence: TGTGCCAGCAGCGCCAGGACAGGGAGCTCCTACGAGCAGTACTTC. This gives the protein CASSARTGSSYEQYF. Full variable domain (remainder filled in from reference TRBV11-2 and TRBJ2-7): EAGVAQSPRYKIIEKRQSVAFWCNPISGHATLYWYQQILGQGPKLLIQFQNNGVVDDSQLPKDRFSAERLKGVDSTLKIQPAKLEDSAVYLCASSARTGSSYEQYFGPGTRLTVT.

Notes on this clonotype: A much larger clonotype is one base distant, so this may be a read error. This sequence joins TRBV7-2 and TRBJ2-2, with 11 bases fitting TRBD2. The CDR3 extends over 15 amino acids. Germline CDR1 reads SGHTA; CDR2 reads FQGNSA. As DNA, the CDR3 is TGTGTCAGCAGCCCTCGGACTAGCGGGACCGGGGAGCTGTTTTTT. It is translated as CVSSPRTSGTGELFF.

This clonotype was detected many times. The CDR3 reads CASSQDYPGGLRQTQYF. In DNA form, the CDR3 reads TGTGCCAGCAGCCAAGATTATCCGGGAGGGCTACGACAGACCCAGTACTTC. The rearrangement joins TRBV3-1 to TRBJ2-5, with 8 bases identical to TRBD2. The junction had 12 bases not matched to a gene; V was cut back by 0 bases and J by 6 bases. CDR3 size: 17 residues. Germline V CDR1 and CDR2: LGHDT, YNNKEL (reference sequence).

This clonotype was observed a few times. The J gene is TRBJ2-2, the V gene TRBV20-1; 8 nucleotides line up with TRBD1. The V and J ends lost 7 bases and 5 bases, in that order; junction bases with no gene match: 9. This CDR3 is built from 14 residues. Germline CDR1 DFQATT, CDR2 SNEGSKA (reference sequence). CDR3 amino acids: CSGSTGVGTGELFF. DNA for the CDR3: TGCAGTGGATCGACAGGGGTTGGAACCGGGGAGCTGTTTTTT.

This rearrangement joins TRBV30 to TRBJ1-5, with D maybe TRBD1 (5 bases). Germline V gives CDR1 GTSNPN, CDR2 SVGIG (reference sequence). CDR3 length: 18 amino acids. V lost 4 bases and J lost 3, with 25 bases in between. The DNA of the CDR3 is TGTGCCTGGACCGCGCCGGGACTTAAATCAGGCGTCAATCAGCCCCAGCATTTT. This encodes CAWTAPGLKSGVNQPQHF.

V gene TRBV6-9 combines with J gene TRBJ1-2; 7 nucleotides match TRBD1. Germline V gene data show CDR1 as MNHGY and CDR2 as SVAAGI. There are 14 residues in the CDR3. V lost 3 bases to trimming and J lost 8 bases; unmatched junction nucleotides: 9. The CDR3 sequence: CASSYHQGEGGYTF. The CDR3 nucleotides read TGTGCCAGCAGTTACCACCAGGGGGAGGGCGGCTACACCTTC.

This clonotype showed up just a few times. The chain carries TRBV30 and TRBJ1-1, with TRBD1 matching 7 bases. V gave up 5 bases and J gave up 1 base; unmatched junction bases: 4. Germline values: CDR1 GTSNPN, CDR2 SVGIG (reference sequence). The CDR3 contains 13 residues. The CDR3 is CAWARDRNTEAFF. The CDR3 DNA reads as TGTGCCTGGGCCCGGGACAGGAACACTGAAGCTTTCTTT. Variable domain in full (rest from reference TRBV30 and TRBJ1-1): SQTIHQWPATLVQPVGSPLSLECTVEGTSNPNLYWYRQAAGRGLQLLFYSVGIGQISSEVPQNLSASRPQDRQFILSSKKLLLSDSGFYLCAWARDRNTEAFFGQGTRLTVV.

Concerning this clonotype itself: The conserved phenylalanine or tryptophan is not found at the CDR3 terminus, so this likely reflects a read error. The limits of the CDR3 on the DNA are not certain, so only TCRdb's listed CDR3 is given. The chain uses TRBV7-2 and TRBJ2-5; the table's TRBD1 call for D was not verified on the DNA. The CDR3 is 11 residues long, counting both termini. Germline loops: CDR1 SGHTA, CDR2 FQGNSA. CDR3 region: CASSQLRRGSL.

This chain links TRBV7-2 with TRBJ2-3; 10 bases align to TRBD2. This CDR3 spans 15 amino acids. CDR1 is SGHTA and CDR2 is FQGNSA in the germline V gene. Trimming removed 5 bases from V and 2 bases from J; junction bases left unmatched: 4. The CDR3, as DNA: TGTGCCAGCAGCCCTCTAGCGGGGGACACAGATACGCAGTATTTT. This encodes CASSPLAGDTDTQYF.

This clonotype was recorded many times. This rearrangement joins TRBV19 to TRBJ2-7; the D gene is possibly TRBD2 (7 bases). Trimming shortened V by 5 bases and J by 3 bases, and 11 bases separated the two germline ends. CDR3 length: 13 residues. The germline CDR1 and CDR2 sequences are LNHDA and SQIVND (reference sequence). CDR3 in DNA: TGTGCCAGTAGTTACAGGGAGGGCTACGAGCAGTACTTC. The encoded protein is CASSYREGYEQYF.